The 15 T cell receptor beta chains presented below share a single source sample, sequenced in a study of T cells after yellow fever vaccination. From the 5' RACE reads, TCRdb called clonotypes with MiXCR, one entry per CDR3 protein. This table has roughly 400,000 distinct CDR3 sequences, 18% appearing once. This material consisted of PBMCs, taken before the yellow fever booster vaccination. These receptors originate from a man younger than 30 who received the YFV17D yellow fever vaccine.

Here the CDR3 reads CASSPTGFSAEAFF. The CDR3 DNA is TGTGCCAGCAGTCCCACTGGGTTTTCGGCTGAAGCTTTCTTT. This chain joins TRBV6-5 and TRBJ1-1; D is unclear. V was cut by 5 bases and J by 6 bases, with 16 bases left in between. Germline CDR1 MNHEY, CDR2 SVGAGI. The CDR3 totals 14 residues.

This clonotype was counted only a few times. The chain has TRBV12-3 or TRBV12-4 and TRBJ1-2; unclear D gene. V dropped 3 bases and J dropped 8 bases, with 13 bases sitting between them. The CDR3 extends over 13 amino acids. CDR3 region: CASSLRVRGGYTF. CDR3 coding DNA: TGTGCCAGCAGTTTGAGGGTGCGTGGAGGCTACACCTTC.

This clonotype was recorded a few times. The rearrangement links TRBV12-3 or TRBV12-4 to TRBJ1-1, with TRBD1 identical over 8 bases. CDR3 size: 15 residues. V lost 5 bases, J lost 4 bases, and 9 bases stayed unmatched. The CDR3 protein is CASSNGQGWGTEAFF. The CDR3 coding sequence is TGTGCCAGCAGTAACGGACAGGGATGGGGCACTGAAGCTTTCTTT.

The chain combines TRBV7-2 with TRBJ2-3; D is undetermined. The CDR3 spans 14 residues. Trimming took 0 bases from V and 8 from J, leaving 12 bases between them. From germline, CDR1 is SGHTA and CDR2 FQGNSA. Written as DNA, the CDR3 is TGTGCCAGCAGCTTAGCTCGATACGTGGGTACGCAGTATTTT. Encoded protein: CASSLARYVGTQYF.

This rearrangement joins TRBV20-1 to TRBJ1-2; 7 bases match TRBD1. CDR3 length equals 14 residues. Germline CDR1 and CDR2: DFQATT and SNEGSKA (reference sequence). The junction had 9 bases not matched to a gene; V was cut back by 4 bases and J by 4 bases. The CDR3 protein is CSATPGQATYGYTF. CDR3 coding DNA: TGCAGTGCTACCCCCGGACAGGCGACCTATGGCTACACCTTC.

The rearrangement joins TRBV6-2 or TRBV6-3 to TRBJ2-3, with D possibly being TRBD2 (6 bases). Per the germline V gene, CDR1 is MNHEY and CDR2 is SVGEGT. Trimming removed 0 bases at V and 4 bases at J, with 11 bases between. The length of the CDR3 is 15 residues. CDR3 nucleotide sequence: TGTGCCAGCAGTTACTCGGCCAGGGAGGCAGATACGCAGTATTTT. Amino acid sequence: CASSYSAREADTQYF.

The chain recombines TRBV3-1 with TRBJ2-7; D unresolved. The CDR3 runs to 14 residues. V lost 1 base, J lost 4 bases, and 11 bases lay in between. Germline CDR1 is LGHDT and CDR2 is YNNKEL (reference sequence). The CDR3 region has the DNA TGTGCCAGCAGCCAAGCACCGAGCATATACGAGCAGTACTTC. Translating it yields CASSQAPSIYEQYF.

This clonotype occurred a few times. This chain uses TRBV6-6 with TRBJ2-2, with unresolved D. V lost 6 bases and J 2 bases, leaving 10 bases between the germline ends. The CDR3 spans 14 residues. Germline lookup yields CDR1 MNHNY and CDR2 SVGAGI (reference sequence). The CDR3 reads CASRSDLNTGELFF. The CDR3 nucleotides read TGTGCCAGCAGATCCGATTTAAACACCGGGGAGCTGTTTTTT.

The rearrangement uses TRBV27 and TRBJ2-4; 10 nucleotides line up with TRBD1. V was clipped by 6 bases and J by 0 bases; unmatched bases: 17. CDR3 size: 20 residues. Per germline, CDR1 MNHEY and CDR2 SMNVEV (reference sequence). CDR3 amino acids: CASSPRAGTGVDLAKNIQYF. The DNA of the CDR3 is TGTGCCAGCAGCCCCCGCGCCGGGACAGGGGTCGATCTAGCCAAAAACATTCAGTACTTC.

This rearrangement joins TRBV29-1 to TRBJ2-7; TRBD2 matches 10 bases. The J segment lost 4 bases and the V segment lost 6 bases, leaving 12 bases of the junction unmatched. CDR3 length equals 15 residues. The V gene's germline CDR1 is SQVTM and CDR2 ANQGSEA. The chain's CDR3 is CSVAHRLAGGYEQYF. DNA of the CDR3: TGCAGCGTCGCACACCGACTAGCGGGCGGATACGAGCAGTACTTC.

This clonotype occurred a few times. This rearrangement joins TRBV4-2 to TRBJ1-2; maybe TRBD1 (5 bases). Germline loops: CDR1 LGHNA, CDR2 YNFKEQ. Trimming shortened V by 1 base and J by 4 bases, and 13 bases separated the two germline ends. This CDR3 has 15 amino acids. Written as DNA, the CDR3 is TGTGCCAGCAGCCAAGTCGTAGGGGAGGGCTATGGCTACACCTTC. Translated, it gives CASSQVVGEGYGYTF.

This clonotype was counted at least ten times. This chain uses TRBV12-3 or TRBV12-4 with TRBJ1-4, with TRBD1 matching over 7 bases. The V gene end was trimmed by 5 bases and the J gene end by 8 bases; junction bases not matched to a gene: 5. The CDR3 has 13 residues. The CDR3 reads CASSDRVKEKLFF. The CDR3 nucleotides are TGTGCCAGCAGTGACAGGGTAAAGGAAAAACTGTTTTTT.

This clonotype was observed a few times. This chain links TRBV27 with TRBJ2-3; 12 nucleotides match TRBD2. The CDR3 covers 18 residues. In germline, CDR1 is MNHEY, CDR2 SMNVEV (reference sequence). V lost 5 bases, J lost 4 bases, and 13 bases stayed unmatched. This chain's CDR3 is CASSPKTRLAGVADTQYF. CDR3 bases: TGTGCCAGCAGTCCGAAAACCCGACTAGCGGGGGTTGCAGATACGCAGTATTTT.

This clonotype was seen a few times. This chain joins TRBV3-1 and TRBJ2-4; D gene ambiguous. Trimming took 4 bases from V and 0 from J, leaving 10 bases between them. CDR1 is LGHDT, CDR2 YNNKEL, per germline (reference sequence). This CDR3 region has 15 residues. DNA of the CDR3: TGTGCCAGCAGCCCTGGGTTGGAAGCCAAAAACATTCAGTACTTC. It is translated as CASSPGLEAKNIQYF.

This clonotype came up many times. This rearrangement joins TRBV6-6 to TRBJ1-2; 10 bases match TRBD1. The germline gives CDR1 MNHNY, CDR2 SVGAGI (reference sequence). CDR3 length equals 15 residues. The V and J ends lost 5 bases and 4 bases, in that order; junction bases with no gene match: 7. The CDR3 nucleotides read TGTGCCAGCAGTACCGGGACAGGGGAGGGCTATGGCTACACCTTC. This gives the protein CASSTGTGEGYGYTF.